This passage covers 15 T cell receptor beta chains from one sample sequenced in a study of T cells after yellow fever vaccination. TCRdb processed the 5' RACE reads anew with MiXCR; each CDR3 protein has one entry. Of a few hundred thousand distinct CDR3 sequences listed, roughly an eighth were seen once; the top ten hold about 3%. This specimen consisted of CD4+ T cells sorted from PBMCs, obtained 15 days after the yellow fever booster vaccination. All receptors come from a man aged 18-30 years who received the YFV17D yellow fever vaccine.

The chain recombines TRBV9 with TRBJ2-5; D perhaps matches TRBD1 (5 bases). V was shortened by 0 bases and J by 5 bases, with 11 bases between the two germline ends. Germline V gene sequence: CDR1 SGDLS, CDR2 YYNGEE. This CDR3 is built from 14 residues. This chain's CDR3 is CASSVESGLETQYF. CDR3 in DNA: TGTGCCAGCAGCGTAGAGTCAGGGCTGGAGACCCAGTACTTC.

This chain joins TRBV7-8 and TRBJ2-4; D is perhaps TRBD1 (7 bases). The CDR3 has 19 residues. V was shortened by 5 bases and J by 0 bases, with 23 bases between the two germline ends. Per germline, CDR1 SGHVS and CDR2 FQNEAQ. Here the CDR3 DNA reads TGTGCCAGCAGCCCCCGGACAGGTTGGAGGGGTCTAGCCAAAAACATTCAGTACTTC. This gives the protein CASSPRTGWRGLAKNIQYF. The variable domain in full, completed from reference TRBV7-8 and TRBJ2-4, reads GAGVSQSPRYKVAKRGQDVALRCDPISGHVSLFWYQQALGQGPEFLTYFQNEAQLDKSGLPSDRFFAERPEGSVSTLKIQRTQQEDSAVYLCASSPRTGWRGLAKNIQYFGAGTRLSVL.

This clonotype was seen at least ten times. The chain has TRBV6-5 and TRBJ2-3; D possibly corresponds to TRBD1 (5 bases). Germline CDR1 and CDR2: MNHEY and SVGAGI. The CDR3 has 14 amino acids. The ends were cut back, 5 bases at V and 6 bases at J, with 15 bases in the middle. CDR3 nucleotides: TGTGCCAGCAGTCAACAAGGGGTCCGGGATACGCAGTATTTT. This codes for CASSQQGVRDTQYF.

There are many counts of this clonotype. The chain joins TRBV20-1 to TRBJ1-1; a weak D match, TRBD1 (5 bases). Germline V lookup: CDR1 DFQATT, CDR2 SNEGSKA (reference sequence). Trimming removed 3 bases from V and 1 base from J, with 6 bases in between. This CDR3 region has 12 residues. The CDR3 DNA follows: TGCAGTGCTAGCCAGGGGAACACTGAAGCTTTCTTT. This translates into CSASQGNTEAFF.

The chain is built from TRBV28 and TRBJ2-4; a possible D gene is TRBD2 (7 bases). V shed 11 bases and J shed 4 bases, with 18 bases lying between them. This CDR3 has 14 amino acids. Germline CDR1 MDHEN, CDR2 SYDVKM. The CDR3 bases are TGTGCCTGCCTTAGGGGGGGGGGAAAAAACATTCAGTACTTC. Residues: CACLRGGGKNIQYF. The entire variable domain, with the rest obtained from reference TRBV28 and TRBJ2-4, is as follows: DVKVTQSSRYLVKRTGEKVFLECVQDMDHENMFWYRQDPGLGLRLIYFSYDVKMKEKGDIPEGYSVSREKKERFSLILESASTNQTSMYLCACLRGGGKNIQYFGAGTRLSVL.

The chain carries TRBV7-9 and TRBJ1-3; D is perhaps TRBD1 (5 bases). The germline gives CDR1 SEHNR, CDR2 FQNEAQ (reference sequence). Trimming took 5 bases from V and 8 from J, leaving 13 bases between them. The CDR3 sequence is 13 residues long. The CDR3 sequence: CASSASGGDTIYF. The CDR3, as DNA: TGTGCCAGCAGCGCCTCCGGGGGGGACACCATATATTTT.

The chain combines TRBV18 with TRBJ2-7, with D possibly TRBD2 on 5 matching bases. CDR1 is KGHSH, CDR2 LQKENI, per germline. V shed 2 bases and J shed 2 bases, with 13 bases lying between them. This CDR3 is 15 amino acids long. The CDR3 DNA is TGTGCCAGCTCACCAACCTTGGGAGTTACCTACGAGCAGTACTTC. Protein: CASSPTLGVTYEQYF.

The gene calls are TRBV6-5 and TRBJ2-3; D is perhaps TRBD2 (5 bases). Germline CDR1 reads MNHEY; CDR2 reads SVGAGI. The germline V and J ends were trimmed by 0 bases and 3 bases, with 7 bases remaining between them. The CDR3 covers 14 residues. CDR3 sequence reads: CASSYSPGTDTQYF. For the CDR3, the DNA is TGTGCCAGCAGTTACTCGCCGGGGACAGATACGCAGTATTTT.

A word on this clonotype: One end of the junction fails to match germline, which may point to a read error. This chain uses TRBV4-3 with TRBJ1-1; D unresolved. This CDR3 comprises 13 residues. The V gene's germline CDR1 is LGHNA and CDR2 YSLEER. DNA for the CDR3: TGCGCCAGCAGCCAAGCATCTGACGGCCTTCAGGTCTTT. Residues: CASSQASDGLQVF.

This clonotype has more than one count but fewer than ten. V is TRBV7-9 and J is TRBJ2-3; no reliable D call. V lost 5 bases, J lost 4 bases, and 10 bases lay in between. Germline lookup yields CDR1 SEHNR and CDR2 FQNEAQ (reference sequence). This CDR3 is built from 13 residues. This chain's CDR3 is CASSRRASDTQYF. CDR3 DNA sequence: TGTGCCAGCAGCCGTCGAGCATCAGATACGCAGTATTTT.

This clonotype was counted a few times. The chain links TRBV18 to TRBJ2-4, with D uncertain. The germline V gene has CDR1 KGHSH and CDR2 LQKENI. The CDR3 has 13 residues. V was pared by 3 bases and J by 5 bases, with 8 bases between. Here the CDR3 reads CASSPGQENIQYF. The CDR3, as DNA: TGTGCCAGCTCACCCGGGCAGGAAAACATTCAGTACTTC.

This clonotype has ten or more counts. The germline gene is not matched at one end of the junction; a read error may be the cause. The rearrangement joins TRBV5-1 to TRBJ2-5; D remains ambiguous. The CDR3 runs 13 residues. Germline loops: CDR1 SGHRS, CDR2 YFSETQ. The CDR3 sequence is CASSLGLEETQYF. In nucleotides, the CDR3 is TGTGCCAGCAGCTTAGGCTTAGAAGAGACCCAGTACTTC.

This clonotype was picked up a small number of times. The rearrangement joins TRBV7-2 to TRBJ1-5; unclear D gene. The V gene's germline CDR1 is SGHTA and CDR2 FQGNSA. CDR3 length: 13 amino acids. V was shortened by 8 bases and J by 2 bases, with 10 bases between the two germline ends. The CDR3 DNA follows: TGTGCCAGCGGGGTACGAGGCAATCAGCCCCAGCATTTT. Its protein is CASGVRGNQPQHF.

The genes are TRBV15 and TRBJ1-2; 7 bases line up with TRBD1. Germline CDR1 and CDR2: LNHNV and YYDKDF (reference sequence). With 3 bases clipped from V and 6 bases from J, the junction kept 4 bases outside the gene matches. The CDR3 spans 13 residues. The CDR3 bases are TGTGCCACCAGCAGCGGACAGGCCGATGGCTACACCTTC. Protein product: CATSSGQADGYTF.

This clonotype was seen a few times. The CDR3 DNA is TGTGCCAGCACCCCGATAGAGACGCAGTATTTT. Translation: CASTPIETQYF. The J gene is TRBJ2-3, the V gene TRBV12-3 or TRBV12-4, with D unresolved. V lost 7 bases, J lost 9 bases, and 11 bases lay in between. The CDR3 covers 11 residues.